This TCR beta chain came from a study of T cells in localized non-small cell lung cancer. Overall study results and limits: In adjacent lung appeared a median about 58 of the top 100 tumor clones.

CDR1 and CDR2 from the germline V gene are SQVTM and ANQGSEA. Trimming cost V 6 bases and J 4 bases; bases outside gene matches: 5. The length of the CDR3 is 12 residues. Assay used: immunoSEQ multiplex PCR; TCRdb lists only in-frame clones, some missing. The sample yields around 2,600 clones, approximately 25% seen once. In this sample, this clone is large (0.1 to 1%). Its target is not known. This receptor was identified in a man aged 35 to 69 with stage I squamous cell lung carcinoma. Sequencing was performed on lung tumor tissue, taken before any cancer treatment. This chain links TRBV29-1 with TRBJ1-1; the match to TRBD1 covers 7 bases. In DNA form, the CDR3 reads TGCAGCGTCACTACAGGGGTCACTGAAGCTTTCTTT. Encoded protein: CSVTTGVTEAFF.